This entry concerns a single T cell receptor beta chain. What it recognizes is unknown. This specimen comes from a study of T cell repertoires in cytomegalovirus infection. For the study at large: The authors relied on CMV epitopes, both recently identified HLA-C-restricted and well-studied HLA-B-restricted. Shared public TCR beta signatures pointed to both CMV infection and a matching HLA type. Study findings and constraints: Ex vivo, HLA-C-restricted CMV-specific TCR beta clonotypes prevailed over the rest of the response. Cumulative public TCR beta family frequency identified CMV carriers with the relevant HLA.

TCRdb called the reads again in MiXCR, with one record for every CDR3 protein. This sample has fewer than 1,000,000 distinct CDR3 sequences; less than 35% occur once, and the top ten carry about an eighth. The sample here was cultured CD8+ T cells from PBMCs, taken from culture after CMV antigen stimulation. The source of this sequence is a human donor in good health (CMV status not recorded). Some clones in this sample may be carry-over from other donors' samples.

The CDR3, as DNA: TGTGCCAGCAGTTTAAGCGCCTCAGGGTTGGAGCAGTACTTC. This gives the protein CASSLSASGLEQYF. The chain carries TRBV27 and TRBJ2-7, with D tentatively TRBD1 (5 bases). V dropped 2 bases and J dropped 7 bases, with 15 bases sitting between them. The CDR3 sequence is 14 residues long. The germline V gene encodes CDR1 MNHEY and CDR2 SMNVEV (reference sequence).